This TCR beta chain stems from a study of CD8+ T cells in alopecia areata. Study results and caveats: Sharing of TCR sequences between patients (possibly for HLA-related reasons) was less clear than in mice. Sequencing of scalp tissue also captures the resident alphabeta T cells of normal skin. It was lesional scalp, especially alopecia totalis/universalis, that showed higher clonality than normal scalp.

Germline CDR1 and CDR2: MDHEN and SYDVKM. The CDR3 extends over 14 amino acids. The V end lost 9 bases, the J end lost 1 base, and 16 bases lay between the germline ends. Notes on this clone: Its matching antigen is unknown.

Extraction and reverse transcription of RNA yielded cDNA as the sequencing template. TCRdb's table, derived via immunoSEQ multiplex PCR, lists solely in-frame clones and lacks some. The repertoire holds 25,000 or so clones, roughly 50% seen once, with less than 35% in the top ten. Collected material from alopecia areata patients comprised lesional scalp punch biopsies and peripheral blood. The V and J genes are TRBV28 and TRBJ2-7; D might be TRBD1 or TRBD2, each matching 5 bases. Material: NKG2D-high CD8+ T cells sorted from blood. This TCR was sampled from a human donor with alopecia areata. The CDR3: CASSAVDISYEQYF. The CDR3 nucleotides read TGTGCCAGTTCAGCGGTGGACATTTCCTACGAGCAGTACTTC. The whole variable domain, filled in from reference TRBV28 and TRBJ2-7, reads DVKVTQSSRYLVKRTGEKVFLECVQDMDHENMFWYRQDPGLGLRLIYFSYDVKMKEKGDIPEGYSVSREKKERFSLILESASTNQTSMYLCASSAVDISYEQYFGPGTRLTVT.